Each of the 4 T cell receptor beta chains below was sequenced from the same sample in a study of human T cells and chemical hapten exposure. The time point: pre-sensitization, week 0. Treatment defined: therapeutic diphenylcyclopropenone sensitization with weekly scalp DPC. MiXCR, run by TCRdb on the RACE reads, gives a single entry per CDR3 protein. Altogether tens of thousands of distinct CDR3 sequences are present, 9.9% being singletons, with the ten largest covering around 9.6%. Sequenced material: whole blood, taken in connection with sensitization to the hapten diphenylcyclopropenone (DPC). These receptors came from a man aged 35 to 55 with alopecia areata. Some clones in this sample may be carry-over from other donors' samples.

This chain uses TRBV9 with TRBJ2-1; tentatively, D is TRBD1 or TRBD2 (5 bases each). In germline, CDR1 is SGDLS, CDR2 YYNGEE. The V and J ends lost 6 bases and 1 base respectively, with 14 bases between them. CDR3 length: 15 residues. The CDR3 sequence is CASTKGTPSYNEQFF. For the CDR3, the DNA is TGTGCCAGCACTAAGGGGACGCCTTCCTACAATGAGCAGTTCTTC.

This rearrangement joins TRBV2 to TRBJ2-5, with TRBD1 identical over 8 bases. The CDR3 runs 14 residues. V lost 6 bases to trimming and J lost 5 bases; unmatched junction nucleotides: 8. The germline V gene encodes CDR1 SNHLY and CDR2 FYNNEI. The DNA of the CDR3 is TGTGCCAGCAGCCGAGGGACAGGTTTTGAGACCCAGTACTTC. Protein sequence: CASSRGTGFETQYF.

The sample holds a few counts of this clonotype. The CDR3 bases are TGTGCCAGCAGTGGGACAGGGGGAGGTTTCAACGAGCAGTACTTC. It yields the protein CASSGTGGGFNEQYF. V is TRBV2 and J is TRBJ2-7; 10 bases align to TRBD1. J lost 5 bases, V lost 4 bases, and 8 bases had no gene match. Germline values: CDR1 SNHLY, CDR2 FYNNEI. The CDR3 covers 15 residues. Based on the CDR3 plus reference TRBV2 and TRBJ2-7, the full variable domain is EPEVTQTPSHQVTQMGQEVILRCVPISNHLYFYWYRQILGQKVEFLVSFYNNEISEKSEIFDDQFSVERPDGSNFTLKIRSTKLEDSAMYFCASSGTGGGFNEQYFGPGTRLTVT.

In this sample, this clonotype turned up a few times. The chain couples TRBV5-5 to TRBJ1-1; TRBD1 is a possible D gene (5 bases). This CDR3 is 16 amino acids long. Per the germline V gene, CDR1 is SGHKS and CDR2 is YYEKEE (reference sequence). V was cut by 0 bases and J by 1 base, with 13 bases left in between. CDR3 protein: CASSLDITGGNTEAFF. The DNA for the CDR3 is TGTGCCAGCAGCTTGGATATAACGGGGGGGAACACTGAAGCTTTCTTT.